A single sample gave rise to the 10 T cell receptor beta chains below, sequenced in a study of PD-1 blockade in classical Hodgkin lymphoma. Every patient was affected by relapse after autologous stem cell transplantation, while exposure to brentuximab vedotin was not uniform. CD4+ T cells were purified from thawed PBMCs by magnetic negative selection. Clones were sequenced by immunoSEQ multiplex PCR, and TCRdb holds only the in-frame ones, with some missing. The data contain about 15,000 clones, 85% of them singletons. Sequenced material: CD4+ T cells from blood, taken at baseline. The receptors originated from a human donor with classical Hodgkin lymphoma.

V gene TRBV6-5 combines with J gene TRBJ2-5, with TRBD1 matching over 8 bases. The germline V gene has CDR1 MNHEY and CDR2 SVGAGI. Losses at the gene ends were 6 bases for V and 5 bases for J; bases not matched to a gene: 5. The CDR3 spans 13 residues. CDR3 loop: CASSWTGWETQYF. The CDR3 coding sequence is TGTGCCAGCAGCTGGACAGGGTGGGAGACCCAGTACTTC.

The chain carries TRBV5-1 and TRBJ2-2; 9 bases line up with TRBD2. The germline V gene has CDR1 SGHRS and CDR2 YFSETQ. Trimming cost V 4 bases and J 6 bases; bases outside gene matches: 4. The CDR3 is 14 amino acids. The CDR3 coding sequence is TGCGCCAGCAGCCCGGGACTAGCCCCCGGGGAGCTGTTTTTT. Its translation is CASSPGLAPGELFF.

The chain carries TRBV7-2 and TRBJ2-1; D is perhaps TRBD2 (5 bases). The CDR3 consists of 15 residues. V lost 2 bases and J 8 bases, leaving 16 bases between the germline ends. Per germline, CDR1 SGHTA and CDR2 FQGNSA. CDR3 amino acids: CASSLRTGNPYEQFF. Here the CDR3 DNA reads TGTGCCAGCAGCTTAAGGACTGGAAACCCCTATGAGCAGTTCTTC.

This clone was observed a single time. The chain carries TRBV18 and TRBJ1-2, with 8 bases fitting TRBD1. This CDR3 contains 15 residues. CDR1 and CDR2 (germline): KGHSH, LQKENI. V shed 5 bases, J shed 0 bases, and the junction held 5 bases outside the gene matches. The CDR3 is CASSLDRVPNYGYTF. As DNA, the CDR3 is TGTGCCAGCTCATTGGACAGGGTTCCTAACTATGGCTACACCTTC. Supplemented by reference TRBV18 and TRBJ1-2, the full variable domain reads NAGVMQNPRHLVRRRGQEARLRCSPMKGHSHVYWYRQLPEEGLKFMVYLQKENIIDESGMPKERFSAEFPKEGPSILRIQQVVRGDSAAYFCASSLDRVPNYGYTFGSGTRLTVV.

The count of this clone is one. This sequence joins TRBV6-1 and TRBJ2-3; maybe TRBD1 (6 bases). This CDR3 is 14 amino acids long. Trimming removed 6 bases at V and 0 bases at J, with 10 bases between. In germline, CDR1 is MNHNS, CDR2 SASEGT. CDR3 coding DNA: TGTGCCAGCAGGATACAGGGCAGCACAGATACGCAGTATTTT. It yields the protein CASRIQGSTDTQYF.

The chain has TRBV5-4 and TRBJ2-2; D unclear. Trimming cost V 0 bases and J 3 bases, with 6 bases left between them. Germline V gene lookup returns CDR1 SGHNT and CDR2 YYREEE (reference sequence). CDR3 length: 14 residues. CDR3 amino acids: CASSLGVDTGELFF. CDR3 sequence (DNA): TGTGCCAGCAGCTTGGGGGTGGACACCGGGGAGCTGTTTTTT.

This chain connects TRBV27 to TRBJ2-7; 7 nucleotides align to TRBD2. V gave up 6 bases and J gave up 0 bases; unmatched junction bases: 5. From germline, CDR1 is MNHEY and CDR2 SMNVEV (reference sequence). The CDR3 runs 14 residues. The CDR3 sequence: CASSRDYFSYEQYF. CDR3 coding DNA: TGTGCCAGCAGCCGGGACTATTTCTCCTACGAGCAGTACTTC.

The genes are TRBV9 and TRBJ1-2, with TRBD1 identical over 8 bases. The CDR3 has 16 amino acids. Germline trimming cut 0 bases from V and 8 bases from J; bases unmatched to any gene: 12. The germline CDR1 and CDR2 sequences are SGDLS and YYNGEE. CDR3 region: CASSVAPAGGREGYTF. The DNA of the CDR3 is TGTGCCAGCAGCGTAGCGCCTGCAGGGGGCCGAGAAGGCTACACCTTC.

The chain uses TRBV12-5 and TRBJ1-6, with 8 bases matching TRBD1. V was pared by 4 bases and J by 2 bases, with 4 bases of the junction left unmatched. The germline V gene has CDR1 LGHNT and CDR2 FRNRAP. The CDR3 consists of 16 residues. The CDR3 protein is CASGSRTGTYNSPLHF. CDR3 DNA sequence: TGTGCTAGTGGTTCGAGGACAGGGACCTATAATTCACCCCTCCACTTT.

This chain connects TRBV28 to TRBJ2-1; the match to TRBD1 covers 7 bases. Looked up from germline, CDR1 is MDHEN and CDR2 is SYDVKM. This CDR3 region has 14 residues. V gave up 3 bases and J gave up 3 bases; unmatched junction bases: 2. The CDR3 spells CASSLTGNYNEQFF. CDR3 sequence (DNA): TGTGCCAGCAGTTTGACAGGGAACTACAATGAGCAGTTCTTC.